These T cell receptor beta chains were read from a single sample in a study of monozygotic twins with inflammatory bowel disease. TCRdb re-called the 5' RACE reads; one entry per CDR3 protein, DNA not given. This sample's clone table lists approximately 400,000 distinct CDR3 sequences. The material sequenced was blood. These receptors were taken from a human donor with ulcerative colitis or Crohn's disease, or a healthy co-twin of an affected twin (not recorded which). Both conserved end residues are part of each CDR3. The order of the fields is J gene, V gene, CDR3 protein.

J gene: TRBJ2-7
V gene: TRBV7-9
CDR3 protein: CASSFNVGSSYEQYF

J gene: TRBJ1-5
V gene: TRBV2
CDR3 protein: CASRFGGQPQHF

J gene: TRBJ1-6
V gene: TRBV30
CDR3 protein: CAWSPGLISPLHF

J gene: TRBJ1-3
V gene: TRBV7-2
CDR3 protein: CASSLKYPGNTIYF

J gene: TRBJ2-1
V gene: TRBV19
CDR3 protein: CASSLPVGEQFF

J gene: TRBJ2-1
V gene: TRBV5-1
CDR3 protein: CASSSGATDRFEFF

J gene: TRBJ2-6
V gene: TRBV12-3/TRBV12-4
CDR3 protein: CASSFQDPRISPGANVLTF

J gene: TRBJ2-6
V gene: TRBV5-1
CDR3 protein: CASMWASGANVLTF

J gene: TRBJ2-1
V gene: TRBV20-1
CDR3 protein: CSAILEADTLGDEQFF

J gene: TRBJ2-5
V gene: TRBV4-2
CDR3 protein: CASARGAGQETQYF

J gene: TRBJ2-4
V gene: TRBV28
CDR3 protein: CASSLSRDRGNIQYF

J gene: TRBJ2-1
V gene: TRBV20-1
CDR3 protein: CSAIGSSGPVGSYNEQFF

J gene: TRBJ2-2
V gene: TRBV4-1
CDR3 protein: CASSQDPKGGANTGELFF

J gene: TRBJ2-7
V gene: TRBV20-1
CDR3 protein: CSAKRTSGIPLYEQYF

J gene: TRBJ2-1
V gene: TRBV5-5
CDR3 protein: CASSSSGGASVLHEQFF

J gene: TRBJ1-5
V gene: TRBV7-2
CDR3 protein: CASSFAGGNQPQHF

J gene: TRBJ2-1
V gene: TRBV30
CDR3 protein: CAWSVQSAASYNEQFF

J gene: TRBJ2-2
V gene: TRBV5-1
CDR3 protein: CASSYRLAGDTGELFF

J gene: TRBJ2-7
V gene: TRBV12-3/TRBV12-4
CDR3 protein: CASSPSPGQHSYEQYF

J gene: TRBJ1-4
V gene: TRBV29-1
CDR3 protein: CSVLRELNEKLFF

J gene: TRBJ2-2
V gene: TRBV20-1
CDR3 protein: CSAKPGTGYTGELFF

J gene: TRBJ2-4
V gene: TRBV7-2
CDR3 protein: CASSLREGKNMQYF

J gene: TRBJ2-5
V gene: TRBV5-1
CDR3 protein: CASSSPLLAQETQYF

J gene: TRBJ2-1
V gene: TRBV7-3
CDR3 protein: CASSLSGNGYEQFF

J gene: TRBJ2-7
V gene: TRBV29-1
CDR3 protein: CSARTAYEQYF

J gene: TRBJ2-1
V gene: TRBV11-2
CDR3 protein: CASSSRGPLDEQFF

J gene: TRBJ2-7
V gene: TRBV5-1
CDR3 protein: CASSLGLAEQYF

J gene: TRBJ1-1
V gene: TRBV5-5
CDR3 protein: CASSLYSQGGTEAFF

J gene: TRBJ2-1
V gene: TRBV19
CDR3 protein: CASTMNNNEQFF

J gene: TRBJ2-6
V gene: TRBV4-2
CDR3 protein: CASSQEGRGLGAGANVLTF

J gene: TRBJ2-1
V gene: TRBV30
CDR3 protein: CAWSVADEQFF

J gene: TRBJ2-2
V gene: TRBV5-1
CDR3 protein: CASSTGTVNTGELFF

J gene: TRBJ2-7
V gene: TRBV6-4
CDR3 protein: CASSDGYEQYF

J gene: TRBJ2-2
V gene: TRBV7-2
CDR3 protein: CASSFDRITGELFF

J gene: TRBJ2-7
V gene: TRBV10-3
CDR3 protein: CATTRGSLVPSSSYEQYF

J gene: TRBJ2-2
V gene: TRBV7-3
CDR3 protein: CASSLTGLAEHQNTGELFF

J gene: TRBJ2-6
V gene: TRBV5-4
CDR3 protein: CASSLTGGHVLTF

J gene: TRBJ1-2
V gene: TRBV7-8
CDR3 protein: CASSKGPTGYGYTF

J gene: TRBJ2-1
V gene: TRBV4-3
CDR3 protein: CASSHSGRGGSYEQFF

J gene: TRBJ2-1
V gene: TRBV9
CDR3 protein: CASSLGLTENEQFF

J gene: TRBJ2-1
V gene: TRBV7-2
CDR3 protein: CASSKLSYEQFF

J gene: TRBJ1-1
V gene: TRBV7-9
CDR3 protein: CASVLNTEAFF

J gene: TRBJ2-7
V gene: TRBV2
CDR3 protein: CASSKERDSSYEQYF

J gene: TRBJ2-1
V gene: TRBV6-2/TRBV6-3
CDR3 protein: CASSPTTRTSGNNEQFF

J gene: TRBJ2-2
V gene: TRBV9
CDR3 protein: CASSGSGPGELFF

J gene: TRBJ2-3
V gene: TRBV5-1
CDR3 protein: CASSLTSTDTQYF

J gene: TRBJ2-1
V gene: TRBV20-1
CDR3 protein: CSAEERDEQFF

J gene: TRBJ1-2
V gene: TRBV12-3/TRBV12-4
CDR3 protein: CASSLFGSNYGYTF

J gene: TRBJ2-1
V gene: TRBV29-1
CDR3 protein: CSVEGGGDEQFF

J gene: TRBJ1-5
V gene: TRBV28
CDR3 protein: CASSDRGVRGNQPQHF

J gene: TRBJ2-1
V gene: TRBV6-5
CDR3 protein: CASSYRASGLYNEQFF

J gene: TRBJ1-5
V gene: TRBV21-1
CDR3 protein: CASTEGGAVNQPQHF

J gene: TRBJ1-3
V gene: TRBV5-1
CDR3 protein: CASSEGVAGNTIYF

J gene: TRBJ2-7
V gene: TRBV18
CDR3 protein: CASSPGNSYEQYF

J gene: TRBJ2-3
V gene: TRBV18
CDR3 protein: CASSATSGTTDTQYF

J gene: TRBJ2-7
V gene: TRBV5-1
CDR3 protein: CASSLLGGTSGLYEQYF

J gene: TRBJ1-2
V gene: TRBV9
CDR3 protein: CASSPSPGEQGYTF